This paragraph reports one T cell receptor (beta chain). Libraries were prepared by immunoSEQ multiplex PCR; TCRdb keeps only in-frame clonotypes and omits some of them. The sample carries about 900 clones, approximately 94% recorded once. This CDR3 is 15 amino acids long. J gave up 5 bases and V 2 bases, and 7 bases lay outside the gene matches. Germline V gene sequence: CDR1 SEHNR, CDR2 FQNEAQ (reference sequence). This sample was taken from a study of T cells and copy number aberrations in small-cell lung cancer. This TCR derives from a woman between 45 and 65 years old with small cell lung cancer. Material for sequencing was tumor tissue. This chain uses TRBV7-9 with TRBJ2-5, with 8 bases aligning to TRBD1. The CDR3 reads CASSLPDRGGETQYF. The CDR3 DNA sequence: TGTGCCAGCAGCTTACCCGACAGGGGAGGCGAGACCCAGTACTTC.